The present T cell receptor beta chain was sequenced within a study of blood T cells in healthy people across ages. Study details: In model experiments, template switching was able to capture about one barcoded beta molecule for every two T cells that were present.

Trimming took off 5 bases at V and 7 bases at J, with 14 bases between the two ends. This CDR3 is 13 amino acids long. Germline V gene data show CDR1 as DFQATT and CDR2 as SNEGSKA (reference sequence). For the second PCR, which ran for 7 to 11 cycles, a sample-barcoded 5' primer and a J-beta primer mix were used. One entry per CDR3 protein, called by TCRdb with MiXCR from the 5' RACE reads. This sample has hundreds of thousands of distinct CDR3 sequences, with approximately 24% found just once. This sample was shared with a second study, whose subject was T cells of mothers and their children. Turning to that study: Donation was provided by three healthy Caucasian mothers along with their six children. Sample barcodes plus 2-4 random nucleotides came from the M1S primer. Inherited differences only slightly affect thymic shaping of TCR recombination output.

This chain links TRBV20-1 with TRBJ1-4; the D is unclear. Input material: blood. The receptor's source is a boy under 18 in good health. The CDR3 is CSALNPEGEKLFF. In DNA form, the CDR3 reads TGCAGTGCTTTAAACCCCGAGGGTGAAAAACTGTTTTTT.